These 21 T cell receptor beta chains were all obtained from the same sample, sequenced in a study of cytomegalovirus exposure and HLA in healthy donors. 60 Vbeta and 13 Jbeta primers were used in PCR. TCRdb's table, derived via immunoSEQ multiplex PCR, lists solely in-frame clones and lacks some. The sample holds some 180,000 clones, approximately 11% seen once. Specimen: PBMCs. Every receptor here comes from a man over 45 in good health and CMV-seropositive.

This clone was recorded a few times. The rearrangement links TRBV2 to TRBJ2-5, with D maybe TRBD1 (6 bases). Germline CDR1 SNHLY, CDR2 FYNNEI. The V end was cut by 0 bases, the J end by 3 bases, with 11 bases between. The length of the CDR3 is 15 residues. The CDR3 bases are TGTGCCAGCAGTGAAGCGCTGGCAGGGGAAGAGACCCAGTACTTC. It encodes CASSEALAGEETQYF. Together with reference TRBV2 and TRBJ2-5, the CDR3 gives the full variable domain: EPEVTQTPSHQVTQMGQEVILRCVPISNHLYFYWYRQILGQKVEFLVSFYNNEISEKSEIFDDQFSVERPDGSNFTLKIRSTKLEDSAMYFCASSEALAGEETQYFGPGTRLLVL.

The CDR3 coding sequence is TGTGCCAGCAGTAGAGACAGGGTCCACACTGAAGCTTTCTTT. This gives the protein CASSRDRVHTEAFF. This chain uses TRBV6-1 with TRBJ1-1; 7 bases fit TRBD1. The junction had 6 bases not matched to a gene; V was cut back by 5 bases and J by 3 bases. The germline V gene has CDR1 MNHNS and CDR2 SASEGT. The CDR3 has 14 residues.

This chain connects TRBV7-2 to TRBJ2-1; no clear D gene. The CDR3 loop spans 11 amino acids. CDR1 is SGHTA, CDR2 FQGNSA, per germline. Trimming removed 1 base at V and 9 bases at J, with 4 bases between. The CDR3 protein is CASSLVAEQFF. CDR3 bases: TGTGCCAGCAGCTTAGTGGCTGAGCAGTTCTTC. Looking up the rest from reference TRBV7-2 and TRBJ2-1 gives the full variable domain: GAGVSQSPSNKVTEKGKDVELRCDPISGHTALYWYRQSLGQGLEFLIYFQGNSAPDKSGLPSDRFSAERTGGSVSTLTIQRTQQEDSAVYLCASSLVAEQFFGPGTRLTVL.

This clone has more than one count but fewer than ten. This chain uses TRBV5-6 with TRBJ1-2, with D unclear. Trimming took 4 bases from V and 8 from J, leaving 12 bases between them. Germline CDR1 and CDR2: SGHDT and YYEEEE. The CDR3 loop spans 12 amino acids. CDR3 protein: CASSRGGEGYTF. The DNA of the CDR3 is TGTGCCAGCAGCCGCGGCGGGGAGGGCTACACCTTC.

V and J are TRBV28 and TRBJ2-7; TRBD1 matches 9 bases. Germline CDR1 MDHEN, CDR2 SYDVKM. This CDR3 comprises 15 residues. Trimming at V came to 6 bases and at J to 0 bases, leaving 6 bases not matched to a gene. The CDR3 nucleotides are TGTGCCAGCAGGGGACAGGGAGTGAGCTCCTACGAGCAGTACTTC. Its translation is CASRGQGVSSYEQYF.

The chain couples TRBV19 to TRBJ2-5; 9 bases are shared with TRBD1. CDR1 and CDR2 from the germline V gene are LNHDA and SQIVND (reference sequence). Trimming at V came to 6 bases and at J to 4 bases, leaving 6 bases not matched to a gene. This CDR3 is 14 amino acids long. CDR3 sequence: CASSRTGASETQYF. The CDR3 coding sequence is TGTGCCAGTAGCCGGACAGGGGCGTCAGAGACCCAGTACTTC.

This chain connects TRBV7-7 to TRBJ2-1; maybe TRBD2 (5 bases). This CDR3 region has 14 residues. With 1 base removed from V and 10 bases from J, the gap between germline ends came to 14 bases. Germline V lookup: CDR1 SSHAT, CDR2 FNYEAQ (reference sequence). This CDR3 reads CASSLGLLGGEQFF. In DNA, the CDR3 is TGTGCCAGCAGCTTAGGCCTTTTGGGCGGGGAGCAGTTCTTC.

The genes are TRBV14 and TRBJ1-2; possibly TRBD1 for D (6 bases). Germline lookup yields CDR1 SGHDN and CDR2 FVKESK. V gave up 0 bases and J gave up 6 bases, with 17 bases separating them. The CDR3 has 16 residues. CDR3 DNA: TGTGCCAGCAGCCAAGATCTGGGCCGGGGGGCAGATGGCTACACCTTC. It specifies CASSQDLGRGADGYTF.

This chain joins TRBV27 and TRBJ2-2; no clear D. Looked up from germline, CDR1 is MNHEY and CDR2 is SMNVEV (reference sequence). The length of the CDR3 is 14 residues. V lost 3 bases and J 4 bases, leaving 9 bases between the germline ends. CDR3 bases: TGTGCCAGCAGTTTGGGCTTTGCCACCGGGGAGCTGTTTTTT. Translated: CASSLGFATGELFF.

The chain joins TRBV5-1 to TRBJ2-3; 10 positions match TRBD2. The germline gives CDR1 SGHRS, CDR2 YFSETQ. There are 16 residues in the CDR3. V lost 1 base and J lost 3; bases outside the gene matches: 5. CDR3 DNA: TGCGCCAGCAGCTTGACTAGCGGGGTGGGGACAGATACGCAGTATTTT. Translating it yields CASSLTSGVGTDTQYF.

Only a few counts were recorded for this clone. The V and J genes are TRBV28 and TRBJ2-7, with 8 bases fitting TRBD1. The CDR3 is made up of 14 amino acids. V was pared by 10 bases and J by 2 bases, with 10 bases of the junction left unmatched. Germline assignment: CDR1 MDHEN and CDR2 SYDVKM. The chain's CDR3 is CAIEPGQEPYEQYF. Written as DNA, the CDR3 is TGTGCCATCGAACCGGGACAGGAGCCCTACGAGCAGTACTTC.

This sequence joins TRBV13 and TRBJ1-2; 7 bases fit TRBD1. The V and J ends lost 5 bases and 4 bases, in that order; junction bases with no gene match: 13. CDR1 and CDR2 (germline): PRHDT, FYEKMQ (reference sequence). The CDR3 runs to 16 residues. The CDR3 here is CASSIKEGQWRYGYTF. CDR3 bases: TGTGCCAGCAGCATAAAGGAGGGACAGTGGCGCTATGGCTACACCTTC.

This clone was seen a few times. This chain joins TRBV11-1 and TRBJ1-4; D is unclear. The CDR3 sequence is 15 residues long. Trimming stripped 3 bases from V and 7 bases from J, with 15 bases between. CDR1 and CDR2 (germline): SGHAT, FQDESV (reference sequence). The CDR3, as DNA: TGTGCCAGCAGCTTGGCGGCGGTTAGCGGTGAAAAACTGTTTTTT. Amino acid sequence: CASSLAAVSGEKLFF.

This clone was seen only a few times. The V call is TRBV5-6, the J call TRBJ2-1; possible D gene TRBD1, 5 bases. The CDR3 contains 13 residues. V gave up 2 bases and J gave up 6 bases, with 9 bases separating them. Per the germline V gene, CDR1 is SGHDT and CDR2 is YYEEEE. The CDR3 loop reads CASSFRQTNEQFF. The DNA of the CDR3 is TGTGCCAGCAGCTTCCGACAGACCAATGAGCAGTTCTTC.

There are a few counts of this clone. The chain joins TRBV2 to TRBJ2-7; 7 bases map to TRBD2. The CDR3 contains 15 residues. The trim removed 6 bases at V and 0 bases at J, leaving 8 bases unmatched. Germline V CDR1 and CDR2: SNHLY, FYNNEI. The CDR3 sequence: CASSSQGGSSYEQYF. DNA of the CDR3: TGTGCCAGCAGCTCCCAGGGAGGGAGCTCCTACGAGCAGTACTTC. The full variable domain, its missing parts supplied by reference TRBV2 and TRBJ2-7, is EPEVTQTPSHQVTQMGQEVILRCVPISNHLYFYWYRQILGQKVEFLVSFYNNEISEKSEIFDDQFSVERPDGSNFTLKIRSTKLEDSAMYFCASSSQGGSSYEQYFGPGTRLTVT.

V usage is TRBV12-5 and J usage is TRBJ1-1, with a tentative D call TRBD1 (5 bases). V lost 1 base and J 1 base, leaving 10 bases between the germline ends. This CDR3 has 15 residues. CDR1 LGHNT and CDR2 FRNRAP come from the germline V gene. The CDR3 DNA reads TGTGCTAGTGGTTTGGGCGGGACGGGGAACACTGAAGCTTTCTTT. Translating gives CASGLGGTGNTEAFF.

CDR3 sequence: CSVEEDRLFYGYTF. The CDR3 DNA reads TGCAGCGTTGAAGAGGACAGACTCTTCTATGGCTACACCTTC. The V and J genes are TRBV29-1 and TRBJ1-2, with D perhaps matching TRBD1 (6 bases). Germline-derived CDR1 and CDR2 are SQVTM and ANQGSEA. Trimming took off 0 bases at V and 4 bases at J, with 12 bases between the two ends. This CDR3 spans 14 amino acids.

In this sample, this clone turned up a few times. This sequence joins TRBV15 and TRBJ2-1, with 9 bases aligning to TRBD1. This CDR3 has 14 amino acids. With 3 bases clipped from V and 6 bases from J, the junction kept 3 bases outside the gene matches. Looked up from germline, CDR1 is LNHNV and CDR2 is YYDKDF (reference sequence). Here the CDR3 DNA reads TGTGCCACCAGCAGGGACAGGGGCCCCAATGAGCAGTTCTTC. Translating gives CATSRDRGPNEQFF.

This clone was seen more than once but under ten times. V gene TRBV2 combines with J gene TRBJ2-3, with D maybe TRBD2 (5 bases). Germline values: CDR1 SNHLY, CDR2 FYNNEI. V shed 6 bases and J shed 0 bases, with 13 bases lying between them. This CDR3 contains 15 residues. The CDR3 spells CASSPLTGSTDTQYF. The DNA of the CDR3 is TGTGCCAGCAGCCCCTTAACGGGGAGCACAGATACGCAGTATTTT.

There are a few counts of this clone. The J gene is TRBJ2-7, the V gene TRBV7-9; 9 nucleotides align to TRBD2. CDR1 SEHNR and CDR2 FQNEAQ come from the germline V gene (reference sequence). J was trimmed by 9 bases and V by 2 bases; bases with no gene match: 11. The CDR3 is made up of 15 amino acids. The CDR3 protein is CASSLPTGTSNVQYV. The CDR3 region has the DNA TGTGCCAGCAGCTTACCCACCGGGACTAGCAATGTGCAGTACGTC.

This clone showed up just a few times. Here the CDR3 reads CASSLVGTDTEAFF. The DNA for the CDR3 is TGTGCCAGCAGCTTGGTGGGGACAGACACTGAAGCTTTCTTT. The gene calls are TRBV5-4 and TRBJ1-1; 7 bases align to TRBD1. Germline V gene data show CDR1 as SGHNT and CDR2 as YYREEE (reference sequence). J lost 3 bases, V lost 0 bases, and 2 bases had no gene match. This CDR3 region has 14 residues.